What follows are 20 T cell receptor beta chains derived from one specimen sequenced in a study of shared clonotypes between healthy human individuals (dated by TCRdb to 2018 to 2020). Receptor libraries were prepared by the immunoSEQ multiplex PCR assay. In its TCRdb copy, this immuneACCESS table keeps in-frame sequences only and misses some clones. Where compared with another copy, unresolved V genes explain less than half of these, and the others have no known cause. This sample comprises 1.4 million or so clones, 98% of them detected only once. Together, the top ten hold about 0.35% of the sample. The sequencing input was naive CD4+ T cells sorted from blood. The cell subset or site label on this specimen signifies: CD45RA+ positively selected. All receptors derive from a man younger than 40 in good health.

The chain carries TRBV7-9 and TRBJ2-1; 13 nucleotides align to TRBD2. This CDR3 spans 16 amino acids. V trimming: 3 bases; J trimming: 3 bases; junction bases outside the gene matches: 2. CDR1 is SEHNR and CDR2 is FQNEAQ in the germline V gene (reference sequence). The CDR3 loop is CASSFRTSGSYNEQFF. In nucleotides, the CDR3 is TGTGCCAGCAGCTTCCGGACTAGCGGGAGCTACAATGAGCAGTTCTTC.

The chain combines TRBV5-1 with TRBJ1-1; perhaps TRBD1 as D (5 bases). Per germline, CDR1 SGHRS and CDR2 YFSETQ. Trimming cost V 1 base and J 2 bases, with 15 bases left between them. This CDR3 spans 16 amino acids. The CDR3 DNA follows: TGCGCCAGCAGCTTGACCCCGGCAGGGCTCAACACTGAAGCTTTCTTT. This gives the protein CASSLTPAGLNTEAFF.

About this clone itself: This sample includes further DNA sequences coding for the same CDR3. The chain employs TRBV6-1 and TRBJ1-1; perhaps TRBD1 as D (5 bases). Trimming pared 3 bases from V and 5 bases from J, leaving 10 bases between. CDR3 length: 13 residues. CDR1 is MNHNS, CDR2 SASEGT, per germline. CDR3 loop: CASSEVGETEAFF. The CDR3 region has the DNA TGTGCCAGCAGTGAGGTAGGGGAAACTGAAGCTTTCTTT.

Only a few counts were recorded for this clone. J is TRBJ2-7 and V is TRBV2; 8 bases line up with TRBD1. J gave up 5 bases and V 2 bases, and 11 bases lay outside the gene matches. The CDR3 is 16 amino acids. Per the germline V gene, CDR1 is SNHLY and CDR2 is FYNNEI. The CDR3 nucleotides are TGTGCCAGCAGTGAATCCCCGTGGACAGGGTACGACGAGCAGTACTTC. The encoded protein is CASSESPWTGYDEQYF.

V and J are TRBV5-1 and TRBJ2-7; no clear D. V was shortened by 0 bases and J by 0 bases, with 4 bases between the two germline ends. The CDR3 has 13 residues. CDR1 and CDR2 (germline): SGHRS, YFSETQ. CDR3 sequence reads: CASSLVASYEQYF. DNA of the CDR3: TGCGCCAGCAGCTTGGTTGCCTCCTACGAGCAGTACTTC.

The chain is built from TRBV28 and TRBJ1-5, with 7 bases fitting TRBD1. J lost 6 bases, V lost 1 base, and 6 bases had no gene match. CDR1 MDHEN and CDR2 SYDVKM come from the germline V gene. The CDR3 is 15 residues long. The CDR3 loop reads CASSLYDRVAQPQHF. The CDR3 region has the DNA TGTGCCAGCAGTTTATACGACAGGGTGGCTCAGCCCCAGCATTTT. Full variable domain (outside the CDR3, taken from reference TRBV28 and TRBJ1-5): DVKVTQSSRYLVKRTGEKVFLECVQDMDHENMFWYRQDPGLGLRLIYFSYDVKMKEKGDIPEGYSVSREKKERFSLILESASTNQTSMYLCASSLYDRVAQPQHFGDGTRLSIL.

V and J are TRBV28 and TRBJ1-5; D is unresolved. CDR1 is MDHEN and CDR2 is SYDVKM in the germline V gene. This CDR3 contains 13 residues. V lost 7 bases, J lost 3 bases, and 10 bases lay in between. The CDR3 is CASNSLYNQPQHF. Here the CDR3 DNA reads TGTGCCAGCAACAGTTTATACAATCAGCCCCAGCATTTT. Together with reference TRBV28 and TRBJ1-5, the CDR3 gives the full variable domain: DVKVTQSSRYLVKRTGEKVFLECVQDMDHENMFWYRQDPGLGLRLIYFSYDVKMKEKGDIPEGYSVSREKKERFSLILESASTNQTSMYLCASNSLYNQPQHFGDGTRLSIL.

The chain couples TRBV29-1 to TRBJ2-3; D gene unclear. Germline CDR1 is SQVTM and CDR2 is ANQGSEA. Trimming cost V 3 bases and J 4 bases, with 14 bases left between them. The CDR3 covers 14 residues. The CDR3 loop reads CSVDLPESPDTQYF. DNA for the CDR3: TGCAGCGTTGACCTGCCTGAGTCCCCAGATACGCAGTATTTT.

This CDR3 is CASSPNTAYQETQYF. CDR3 sequence (DNA): TGTGCCAGCAGCCCGAATACTGCTTACCAAGAGACCCAGTACTTC. The chain has TRBV11-2 and TRBJ2-5; D uncertain. The germline V gene encodes CDR1 SGHAT and CDR2 FQNNGV. V lost 5 bases, J lost 0 bases, and 13 bases lay in between. This CDR3 region has 15 residues.

The rearrangement links TRBV5-8 to TRBJ2-4, with D tentatively TRBD2 (6 bases). The ends were cut back, 0 bases at V and 4 bases at J, with 17 bases in the middle. This CDR3 is built from 17 residues. The germline CDR1 and CDR2 sequences are SGHTS and YDEGEE. The CDR3 reads CASSLDPLGGLKNIQYF. CDR3 DNA sequence: TGTGCCAGCAGCTTGGACCCCCTCGGGGGACTGAAAAACATTCAGTACTTC. Complete variable domain (other parts from reference TRBV5-8 and TRBJ2-4): EAGVTQSPTHLIKTRGQQATLRCSPISGHTSVYWYQQALGLGLQFLLWYDEGEERNRGNFPPRFSGRQFPNYSSELNVNALELEDSALYLCASSLDPLGGLKNIQYFGAGTRLSVL.

The gene calls are TRBV5-1 and TRBJ2-3; possibly TRBD2 for D (6 bases). CDR3 size: 15 residues. V was clipped by 4 bases and J by 6 bases, with 18 bases between them. Germline CDR1 reads SGHRS; CDR2 reads YFSETQ. DNA of the CDR3: TGCGCCAGCAGCCTACTGGTGGCGGGAATTGATACGCAGTATTTT. Translating gives CASSLLVAGIDTQYF.

This clone was recorded once. This chain uses TRBV30 with TRBJ2-1; D is possibly TRBD2 (7 bases). This CDR3 has 14 residues. Germline values: CDR1 GTSNPN, CDR2 SVGIG (reference sequence). The V end was cut by 3 bases, the J end by 15 bases, with 24 bases between. The CDR3: CAWSRGGEARGAFF. CDR3 bases: TGTGCCTGGAGCAGGGGCGGGGAGGCCCGGGGGGCGTTCTTC.

The chain carries TRBV4-1 and TRBJ2-4, with D possibly being TRBD1 or TRBD2 (5 bases each). The V and J ends lost 3 bases and 1 base respectively, with 28 bases between them. This CDR3 has 21 amino acids. Looked up from germline, CDR1 is MGHRA and CDR2 is YSYEKL. The CDR3 is CASSQGVPGGLVPAAKNIQYF. CDR3 in DNA: TGCGCCAGCAGCCAGGGGGTCCCTGGAGGTTTGGTACCGGCGGCCAAAAACATTCAGTACTTC.

A single count supports this clone. The chain carries TRBV19 and TRBJ2-5; perhaps TRBD2 as D (5 bases). Between the trimmed V and J ends, which lost 3 bases and 5 bases, there was a span of 10 bases. The CDR3 is 13 amino acids. The germline V gene has CDR1 LNHDA and CDR2 SQIVND (reference sequence). As DNA, the CDR3 is TGTGCCAGTAGTATCCGGAGGCGGGAGACCCAGTACTTC. It translates to CASSIRRRETQYF. Filled out from reference TRBV19 and TRBJ2-5, the complete variable domain reads DGGITQSPKYLFRKEGQNVTLSCEQNLNHDAMYWYRQDPGQGLRLIYYSQIVNDFQKGDIAEGYSVSREKKESFPLTVTSAQKNPTAFYLCASSIRRRETQYFGPGTRLLVL.

The chain couples TRBV7-9 to TRBJ1-4; 7 bases line up with TRBD1. The V gene's germline CDR1 is SEHNR and CDR2 FQNEAQ (reference sequence). The V gene end was trimmed by 3 bases and the J gene end by 6 bases; junction bases not matched to a gene: 7. The CDR3 is 15 residues long. The CDR3 coding sequence is TGTGCCAGCAGCTTTTCGACAGGGAGTTATGAAAAACTGTTTTTT. Amino acids: CASSFSTGSYEKLFF.

The CDR3 sequence: CASRDGGWGVNYSYEQYF. CDR3 bases: TGTGCCAGCAGGGACGGAGGATGGGGGGTAAACTACTCCTACGAGCAGTACTTC. This rearrangement joins TRBV2 to TRBJ2-7; D might be TRBD2 (6 bases). Germline loops: CDR1 SNHLY, CDR2 FYNNEI. There are 18 residues in the CDR3. Trimming shortened V by 6 bases and J by 0 bases, and 24 bases separated the two germline ends.

Notes on this clone: Distinct nucleotide sequences in the sample also encode this CDR3. The chain couples TRBV7-9 to TRBJ2-2, with 11 positions matching TRBD1. There are 14 residues in the CDR3. The germline V gene has CDR1 SEHNR and CDR2 FQNEAQ (reference sequence). The trim removed 5 bases at V and 5 bases at J, leaving 1 base unmatched. CDR3 DNA sequence: TGTGCCAGCAGCAGGGACAGGGGGACCGGGGAGCTGTTTTTT. Protein sequence: CASSRDRGTGELFF.

This sequence joins TRBV18 and TRBJ1-5; 8 bases are shared with TRBD1. The germline CDR1 and CDR2 sequences are KGHSH and LQKENI. The trim removed 0 bases at V and 7 bases at J, leaving 8 bases unmatched. The CDR3 totals 16 residues. CDR3 amino acids: CASSPPGGRGPQPQHF. DNA for the CDR3: TGTGCCAGCTCACCACCGGGGGGCAGGGGGCCCCAGCCCCAGCATTTT.

This sequence joins TRBV11-3 and TRBJ2-1; no reliable D call. V gave up 1 base and J gave up 6 bases, with 7 bases separating them. The germline CDR1 and CDR2 sequences are SGHNT and YENEEA. The CDR3 contains 13 residues. CDR3 DNA: TGTGCCAGCAGCTTAGTAGGTAGCAATGAGCAGTTCTTC. Translating gives CASSLVGSNEQFF. The entire variable domain, with the rest obtained from reference TRBV11-3 and TRBJ2-1, is as follows: EAGVVQSPRYKIIEKKQPVAFWCNPISGHNTLYWYLQNLGQGPELLIRYENEEAVDDSQLPKDRFSAERLKGVDSTLKIQPAELGDSAVYLCASSLVGSNEQFFGPGTRLTVL.

The V call is TRBV19, the J call TRBJ2-7, with TRBD1 identical over 7 bases. CDR3 size: 14 residues. J was trimmed by 3 bases and V by 4 bases; bases with no gene match: 6. CDR1 is LNHDA, CDR2 SQIVND, per germline (reference sequence). This CDR3 reads CASSRHRGDYEQYF. DNA for the CDR3: TGTGCCAGTAGTAGACACAGGGGTGACTACGAGCAGTACTTC.